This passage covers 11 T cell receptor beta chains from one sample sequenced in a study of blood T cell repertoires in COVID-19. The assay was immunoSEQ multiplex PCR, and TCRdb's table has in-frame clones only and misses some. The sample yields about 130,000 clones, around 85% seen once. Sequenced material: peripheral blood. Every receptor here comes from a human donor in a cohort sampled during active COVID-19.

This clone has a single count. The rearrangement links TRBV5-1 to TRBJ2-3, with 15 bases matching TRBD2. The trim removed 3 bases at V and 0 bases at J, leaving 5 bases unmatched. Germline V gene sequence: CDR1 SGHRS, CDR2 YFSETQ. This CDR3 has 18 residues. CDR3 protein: CASSSGLAGGPSTDTQYF. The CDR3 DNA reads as TGCGCCAGCAGCTCGGGACTAGCGGGGGGACCTAGCACAGATACGCAGTATTTT.

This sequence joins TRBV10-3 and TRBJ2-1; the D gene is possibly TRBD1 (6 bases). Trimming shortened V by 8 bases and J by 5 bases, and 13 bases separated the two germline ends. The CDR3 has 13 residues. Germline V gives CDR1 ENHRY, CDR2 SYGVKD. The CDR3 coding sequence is TGTGCCATCCGCCCACAGGGAAACAATGAGCAGTTCTTC. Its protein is CAIRPQGNNEQFF.

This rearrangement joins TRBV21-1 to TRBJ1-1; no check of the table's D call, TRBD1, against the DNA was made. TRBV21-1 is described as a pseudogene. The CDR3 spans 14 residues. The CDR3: CASSKAQTNTEAFF. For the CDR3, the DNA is TGTGCCAGCAGCAAAGCGCAAACAAACACTGAAGCTTTCTTT.

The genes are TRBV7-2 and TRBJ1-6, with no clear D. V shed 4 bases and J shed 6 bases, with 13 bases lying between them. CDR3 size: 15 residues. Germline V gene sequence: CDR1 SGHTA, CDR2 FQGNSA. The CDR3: CASSSPPVPNSPLHF. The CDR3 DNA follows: TGTGCCAGCAGCTCCCCACCGGTGCCTAATTCACCCCTCCACTTT.

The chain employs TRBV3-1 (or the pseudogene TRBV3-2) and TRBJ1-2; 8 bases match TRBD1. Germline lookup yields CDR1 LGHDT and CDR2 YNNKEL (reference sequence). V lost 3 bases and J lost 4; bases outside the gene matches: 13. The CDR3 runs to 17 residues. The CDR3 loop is CASSHEMRTGSSYGYTF. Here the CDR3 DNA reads TGTGCCAGCAGCCACGAAATGAGGACAGGGTCATCCTATGGCTACACCTTC.

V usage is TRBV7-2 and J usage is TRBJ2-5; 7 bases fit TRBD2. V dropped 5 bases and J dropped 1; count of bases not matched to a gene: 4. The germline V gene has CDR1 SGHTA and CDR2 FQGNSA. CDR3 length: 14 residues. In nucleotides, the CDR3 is TGTGCCAGCAGCGACGGACTAGGCCAAGAGACCCAGTACTTC. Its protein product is CASSDGLGQETQYF.

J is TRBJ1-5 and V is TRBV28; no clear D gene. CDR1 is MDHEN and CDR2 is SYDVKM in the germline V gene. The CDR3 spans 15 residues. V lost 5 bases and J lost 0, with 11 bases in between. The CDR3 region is CASSPRRGSNQPQHF. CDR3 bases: TGTGCCAGCAGTCCCCGACGGGGTAGCAATCAGCCCCAGCATTTT.

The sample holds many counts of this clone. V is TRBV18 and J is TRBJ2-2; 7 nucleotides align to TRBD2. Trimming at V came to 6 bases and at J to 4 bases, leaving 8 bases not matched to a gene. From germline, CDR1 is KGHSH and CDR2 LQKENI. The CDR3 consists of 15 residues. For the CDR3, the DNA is TGTGCCAGCTCCCCCACGGGGGGAAGCACCGGGGAGCTGTTTTTT. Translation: CASSPTGGSTGELFF.

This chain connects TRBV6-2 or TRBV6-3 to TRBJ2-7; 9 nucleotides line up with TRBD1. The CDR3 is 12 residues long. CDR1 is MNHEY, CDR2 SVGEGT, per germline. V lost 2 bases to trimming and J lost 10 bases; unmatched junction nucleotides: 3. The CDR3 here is CASSYGQGKQYV. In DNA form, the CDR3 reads TGTGCCAGCAGTTACGGACAGGGGAAACAGTACGTC.

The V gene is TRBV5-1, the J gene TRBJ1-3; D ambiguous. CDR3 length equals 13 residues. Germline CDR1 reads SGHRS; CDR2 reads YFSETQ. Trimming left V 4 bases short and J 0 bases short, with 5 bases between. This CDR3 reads CASSPSSGNTIYF. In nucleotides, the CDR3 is TGCGCCAGCAGCCCCAGCTCTGGAAACACCATATATTTT.

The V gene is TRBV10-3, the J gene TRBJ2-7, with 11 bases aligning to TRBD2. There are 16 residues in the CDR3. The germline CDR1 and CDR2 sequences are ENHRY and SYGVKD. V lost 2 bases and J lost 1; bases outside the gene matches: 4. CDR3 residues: CAISEASGGYSYEQYF. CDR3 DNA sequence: TGTGCCATCAGTGAGGCTAGCGGGGGGTATTCCTACGAGCAGTACTTC.